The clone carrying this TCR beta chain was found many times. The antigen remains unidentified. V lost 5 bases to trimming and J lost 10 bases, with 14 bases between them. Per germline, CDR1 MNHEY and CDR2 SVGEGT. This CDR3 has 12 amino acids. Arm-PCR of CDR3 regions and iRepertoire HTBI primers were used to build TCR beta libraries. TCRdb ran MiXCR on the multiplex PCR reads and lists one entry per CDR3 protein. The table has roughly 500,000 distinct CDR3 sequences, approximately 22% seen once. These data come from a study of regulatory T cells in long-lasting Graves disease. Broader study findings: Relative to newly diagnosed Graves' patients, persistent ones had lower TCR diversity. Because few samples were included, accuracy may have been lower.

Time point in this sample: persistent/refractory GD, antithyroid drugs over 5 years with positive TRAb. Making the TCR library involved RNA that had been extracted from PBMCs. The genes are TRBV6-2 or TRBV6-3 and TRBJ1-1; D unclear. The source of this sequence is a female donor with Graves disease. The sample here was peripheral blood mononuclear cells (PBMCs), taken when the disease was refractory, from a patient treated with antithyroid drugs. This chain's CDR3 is CASSPAVVVAFF. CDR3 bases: TGTGCCAGCAGTCCGGCGGTCGTTGTAGCTTTCTTT.